This paragraph covers one T cell receptor (beta chain) sequence. TCRdb reprocessed the RACE reads via MiXCR and lists one record per CDR3 protein. The sample includes about 120,000 distinct CDR3 sequences, over 9% of them seen just once. J was trimmed by 7 bases and V by 6 bases; bases with no gene match: 5. The CDR3 has 13 amino acids. The germline V gene encodes CDR1 SNHLY and CDR2 FYNNEI. The time point was: patch test 3, about 24 weeks after DPC sensitization. The treatment is: therapeutic diphenylcyclopropenone sensitization with weekly scalp DPC. These data belong to a study of human T cells and chemical hapten exposure.

This clonotype was sampled from a woman aged 45-65 years with alopecia areata. Some clones in this sample may be carry-over from other donors' samples. The chain combines TRBV2 with TRBJ1-4; TRBD1 agrees at 7 bases. Here the sequenced sample was whole blood, taken in connection with sensitization to the hapten diphenylcyclopropenone (DPC). CDR3 bases: TGTGCCAGCAGAGGGGACAGCGTTGAAAAACTGTTTTTT. Protein: CASRGDSVEKLFF.